This entry lists 13 T cell receptor beta chains sequenced from one sample in a study of blood T cell repertoires in COVID-19. Sequencing used immunoSEQ multiplex PCR; TCRdb keeps in-frame clones, though not all of them. The repertoire consists of 230,000 or so clones, with approximately 88% occurring once and the leading ten covering about 2.3%. The sequenced sample was PBMCs or T cells enriched from blood (not recorded which). All receptors derive from a woman aged 40 to 50 with acute COVID-19.

The chain employs TRBV7-8 and TRBJ1-4; D not certain. CDR3 length equals 15 residues. Germline lookup yields CDR1 SGHVS and CDR2 FQNEAQ. The V end was cut by 5 bases, the J end by 8 bases, with 18 bases between. CDR3 loop: CASSRLGAAGEKLFF. The DNA of the CDR3 is TGTGCCAGCAGCCGGCTGGGCGCGGCGGGGGAAAAACTGTTTTTT.

The V and J genes are TRBV11-2 and TRBJ2-3, with TRBD2 identical over 7 bases. Per germline, CDR1 SGHAT and CDR2 FQNNGV. V shed 4 bases, J shed 0 bases, and the junction held 4 bases outside the gene matches. The CDR3 extends over 15 amino acids. CDR3 amino acids: CASSSNSGSTDTQYF. CDR3 nucleotides: TGTGCCAGCAGCTCAAATAGCGGGAGCACAGATACGCAGTATTTT.

The V and J genes are TRBV6-6 and TRBJ2-2; 7 bases fit TRBD1. The CDR3 length is 14 residues. V dropped 6 bases and J dropped 0; count of bases not matched to a gene: 1. Germline CDR1 and CDR2: MNHNY and SVGAGI (reference sequence). The CDR3, as DNA: TGTGCCAGCAGGGGACAGACGAACACCGGGGAGCTGTTTTTT. It yields the protein CASRGQTNTGELFF.

V usage is TRBV16 and J usage is TRBJ1-2; the match to TRBD1 covers 7 bases. Germline CDR1 KGHSY, CDR2 FQNENV. V was pared by 6 bases and J by 7 bases, with 8 bases of the junction left unmatched. The CDR3 extends over 13 amino acids. CDR3: CASRTTGAGGYTF. The CDR3 DNA is TGTGCCAGCAGGACAACAGGGGCAGGTGGCTACACCTTC.

The J gene is TRBJ2-1, the V gene TRBV9, with 8 bases that match TRBD2. The trim removed 4 bases at V and 6 bases at J, leaving 3 bases unmatched. This CDR3 spans 13 amino acids. The germline V gene has CDR1 SGDLS and CDR2 YYNGEE. CDR3 in DNA: TGTGCCAGCAGCCCCGGGGGGGGCAATGAGCAGTTCTTC. Protein: CASSPGGGNEQFF.

The chain recombines TRBV18 with TRBJ1-1; the D is unclear. CDR1 and CDR2 from the germline V gene are KGHSH and LQKENI. Trimming pared 2 bases from V and 3 bases from J, leaving 10 bases between. This CDR3 has 14 residues. Here the CDR3 reads CASSPINGDTEAFF. The DNA of the CDR3 is TGTGCCAGCTCACCAATCAACGGGGACACTGAAGCTTTCTTT.

The rearrangement joins TRBV6-2 or TRBV6-3 to TRBJ2-7, with 8 bases fitting TRBD1. Germline CDR1 is MNHEY and CDR2 is SVGEGT. Losses at the gene ends were 4 bases for V and 5 bases for J; bases not matched to a gene: 7. This CDR3 contains 14 residues. CDR3 in DNA: TGTGCCAGCAGTTTTCAGGGGGCTTCCGACGAGCAGTACGTC. This codes for CASSFQGASDEQYV.

J is TRBJ1-5 and V is TRBV30; D may be TRBD1 (5 bases). The germline CDR1 and CDR2 sequences are GTSNPN and SVGIG (reference sequence). The CDR3 consists of 15 residues. The V end lost 2 bases, the J end lost 1 base, and 12 bases lay between the germline ends. The chain's CDR3 is CAWSPAGMSNQPQHF. CDR3 in DNA: TGTGCCTGGAGTCCCGCAGGGATGAGCAATCAGCCCCAGCATTTT.

The chain uses TRBV27 and TRBJ2-5; the D gene is possibly TRBD1 (6 bases). The CDR3 runs to 15 residues. Germline values: CDR1 MNHEY, CDR2 SMNVEV (reference sequence). V lost 0 bases to trimming and J lost 2 bases, with 10 bases between them. CDR3 amino acids: CASSLSGTSQETQYF. The CDR3 DNA reads TGTGCCAGCAGTTTATCGGGGACAAGTCAAGAGACCCAGTACTTC.

The chain employs TRBV27 and TRBJ2-7; 7 positions agree with TRBD1. The CDR3 runs to 15 residues. Germline CDR1 and CDR2: MNHEY and SMNVEV (reference sequence). Trimming at V came to 5 bases and at J to 0 bases, leaving 7 bases not matched to a gene. DNA of the CDR3: TGTGCCAGCAGTCCGGGACAGATGTTCTCCTACGAGCAGTACTTC. Protein: CASSPGQMFSYEQYF.

The V call is TRBV19, the J call TRBJ2-1; maybe TRBD2 (6 bases). Trimming shortened V by 6 bases and J by 12 bases, and 15 bases separated the two germline ends. CDR1 LNHDA and CDR2 SQIVND come from the germline V gene (reference sequence). This CDR3 has 12 residues. CDR3 DNA: TGTGCCAGTAGCCAGGAGGGCCTGTCGCAGTTCTTC. Its protein is CASSQEGLSQFF. Combining the CDR3 with reference TRBV19 and TRBJ2-1 gives the whole variable domain DGGITQSPKYLFRKEGQNVTLSCEQNLNHDAMYWYRQDPGQGLRLIYYSQIVNDFQKGDIAEGYSVSREKKESFPLTVTSAQKNPTAFYLCASSQEGLSQFFGPGTRLTVL.

The V call is TRBV11-3, the J call TRBJ2-5; possibly TRBD1 for D (6 bases). This CDR3 is built from 13 residues. The V end lost 5 bases, the J end lost 5 bases, and 12 bases lay between the germline ends. The germline V gene encodes CDR1 SGHNT and CDR2 YENEEA. CDR3 region: CASSVIQGETQYF. The DNA of the CDR3 is TGTGCCAGCAGCGTAATCCAGGGGGAGACCCAGTACTTC.

The rearrangement joins TRBV7-8 to TRBJ1-1; D is unresolved. The CDR3 contains 15 residues. Trimming pared 5 bases from V and 7 bases from J, leaving 20 bases between. From germline, CDR1 is SGHVS and CDR2 FQNEAQ. CDR3 protein: CASSPPGAPFNEAFF. The CDR3 nucleotides are TGTGCCAGCAGCCCCCCGGGAGCCCCGTTTAATGAAGCTTTCTTT.